A selection of T cell receptor beta chains follows, all from one sample in a study of blood T cell repertoires in COVID-19. The table came from immunoSEQ multiplex PCR; TCRdb's copy has only in-frame clones and leaves some out. The sample shows about 250,000 clones, 85% to 90% of them seen only once. Specimen: peripheral blood. These receptors all come from a woman aged 60-75 years with COVID-19, enrolled during active disease. The CDR3 runs from the conserved cysteine through the conserved F or W. Each record gives: D gene, CDR3 length, clone size, V gene, J gene, CDR3 protein, CDR3 DNA. A D gene is named only where the DNA matches it firmly. The size of a clone is reported for some rows only, either as once, few or many, or as a class for expanded clones.

>TRBD1|15|.|TRBV5-1|TRBJ1-2
CASSPGGQGVYGYTF
TGCGCCAGCAGCCCGGGGGGACAGGGAGTCTATGGCTACACCTTC
>.|15|few|TRBV7-2|TRBJ2-2
CASSPAAQNTGELFF
TGTGCCAGCAGCCCCGCAGCGCAGAACACCGGGGAGCTGTTTTTT
>.|15|.|TRBV15|TRBJ1-6
CATSRDVGRGSPLHF
TGTGCCACCAGCAGAGATGTAGGAAGGGGTTCACCCCTCCACTTT
>.|11|.|TRBV27|TRBJ2-7
CASMHMGTLYF
TGTGCCAGCATGCATATGGGGACACTTTACTTC
>.|13|.|TRBV12-3/TRBV12-4|TRBJ2-3
CATGREYGDTQYF
TGTGCCACCGGACGGGAATATGGAGATACGCAGTATTTT
>TRBD2|15|.|TRBV30|TRBJ2-7
CAWDALAGAPYEQYF
TGTGCCTGGGACGCTCTAGCGGGGGCCCCCTACGAGCAGTACTTC
>.|12|.|TRBV6-5|TRBJ1-3
CASRSLGNTIYF
TGTGCCAGCCGGAGCCTTGGAAACACCATATATTTT
>TRBD1|17|once|TRBV4-1|TRBJ1-2
CASSQDTGQGTRNGYTF
TGCGCCAGCAGCCAAGATACGGGACAGGGGACCCGGAATGGCTACACCTTC
>.|14|.|TRBV7-6|TRBJ2-2
CASSLGGLTGELFF
TGTGCCAGCAGCTTAGGAGGGTTAACCGGGGAGCTGTTTTTT
>.|13|.|TRBV29-1|TRBJ2-2
CSAEGGNTGELFF
TGCAGCGCCGAAGGGGGTAACACCGGGGAGCTGTTTTTT
>.|14|.|TRBV5-1|TRBJ2-7
CASSITTDSYEQYF
TGCGCCAGCAGCATCACGACAGACTCCTACGAGCAGTACTTC
>.|14|once|TRBV30|TRBJ1-5
CAWSAPLRNQPQHF
TGTGCCTGGAGTGCGCCTCTACGGAATCAGCCCCAGCATTTT
>.|13|.|TRBV9|TRBJ1-3
CASSRESGNTIYF
TGTGCCAGTAGCAGGGAGTCTGGAAACACCATATATTTT
>TRBD1|15|.|TRBV9|TRBJ1-1
CASSATGTDLAEAFF
TGTGCCAGCAGCGCTACCGGGACAGATCTCGCTGAAGCTTTCTTT
>.|13|.|TRBV4-3|TRBJ2-3
CASSQDSAAAQYF
TGCGCCAGCAGCCAAGATTCGGCGGCCGCGCAGTATTTT
>.|14|.|TRBV7-2|TRBJ1-1
CASSSTGVNPMTFF
TGTGCCAGCAGCTCTACAGGAGTTAACCCGATGACTTTCTTT
>.|12|.|TRBV14|TRBJ1-2
CASSQQGYGYTF
TGTGCCAGCAGCCAACAGGGATATGGCTACACCTTC
>.|14|.|TRBV11-3|TRBJ1-2
CASSLSYRNYGYTF
TGTGCCAGCAGCTTATCCTACCGGAACTATGGCTACACCTTC
>TRBD1|14|.|TRBV27|TRBJ2-3
CAVEGAPDPDTQYF
TGTGCTGTAGAGGGGGCCCCTGATCCAGATACGCAGTATTTT
>.|19|.|TRBV3-1/TRBV3-2|TRBJ1-6
CASSRAGMGPSSYNSPLHF
TGTGCCAGCAGCCGGGCAGGGATGGGGCCGAGCTCCTATAATTCACCCCTCCACTTT
>.|15|.|TRBV12-5|TRBJ2-2
CASGLSSENTGELFF
TGTGCTAGTGGTTTGTCGTCAGAGAACACCGGGGAGCTGTTTTTT
>TRBD1|11|.|TRBV7-9|TRBJ1-1
CASVDRGEAFF
TGTGCCAGCGTAGACAGGGGTGAAGCTTTCTTT
>.|12|many|TRBV5-6|TRBJ2-7
CASSLGTYEQYF
TGTGCCAGCAGCCTCGGGACCTACGAGCAGTACTTC
>TRBD1|16|.|TRBV27|TRBJ1-2
CASSIDRGRGIYGYTF
TGTGCCAGCAGTATAGACAGGGGAAGGGGTATCTATGGCTACACCTTC
>TRBD1|15|.|TRBV7-6|TRBJ1-3
CASSSRQGDGNTIYF
TGTGCCAGCAGCTCTAGACAGGGCGATGGAAACACCATATATTTT